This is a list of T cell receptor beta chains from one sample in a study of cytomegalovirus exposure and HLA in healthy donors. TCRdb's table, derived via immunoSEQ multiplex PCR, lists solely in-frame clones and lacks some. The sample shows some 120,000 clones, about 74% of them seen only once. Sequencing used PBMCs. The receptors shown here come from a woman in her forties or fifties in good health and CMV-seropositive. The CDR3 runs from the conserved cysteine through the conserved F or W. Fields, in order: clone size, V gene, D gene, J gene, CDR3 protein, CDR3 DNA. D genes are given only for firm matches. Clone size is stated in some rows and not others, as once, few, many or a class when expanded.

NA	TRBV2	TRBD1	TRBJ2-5	CASRGGRGIQETQYF	TGTGCCAGCCGGGGTGGCAGGGGGATACAAGAGACCCAGTACTTC
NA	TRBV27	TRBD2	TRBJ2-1	CASSTRGGLRYNEQFF	TGTGCCAGCTCTACCCGCGGGGGGCTACGCTACAATGAGCAGTTCTTC
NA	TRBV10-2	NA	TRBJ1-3	CASSLGRDSGNTIYF	TGCGCCAGCAGCCTAGGACGGGACTCTGGAAACACCATATATTTT
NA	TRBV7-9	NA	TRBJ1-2	CASSLAYQWGDYGYTF	TGTGCCAGCAGCTTAGCGTACCAGTGGGGGGACTATGGCTACACCTTC
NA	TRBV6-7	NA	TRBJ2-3	CASSYEGDPRDTQYF	TGTGCCAGCAGTTACGAGGGGGATCCTCGGGATACGCAGTATTTT
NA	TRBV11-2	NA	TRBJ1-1	CASTAAGVENTEAFF	TGTGCCAGCACCGCAGCCGGGGTGGAGAACACTGAAGCTTTCTTT
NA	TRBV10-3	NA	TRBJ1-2	CAISESGPRGGGYTF	TGTGCCATCAGTGAGTCCGGCCCCCGGGGTGGAGGCTACACCTTC
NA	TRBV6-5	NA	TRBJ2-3	CASELVNTDTQYF	TGTGCCAGCGAACTAGTGAACACAGATACGCAGTATTTT
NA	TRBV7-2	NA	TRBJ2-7	CASSFTGSYEQYF	TGTGCCAGCAGCTTTACAGGTTCCTACGAGCAGTACTTC
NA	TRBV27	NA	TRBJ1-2	CASSSQGRGYTF	TGTGCCAGCAGCAGCCAGGGGCGGGGCTACACCTTC
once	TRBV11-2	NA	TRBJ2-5	CASSPGPEGETQYF	TGTGCCAGCAGCCCAGGCCCCGAAGGAGAGACCCAGTACTTC
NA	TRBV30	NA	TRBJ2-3	CAWSVRWAREDTQYF	TGTGCCTGGAGTGTTCGATGGGCCCGGGAAGATACGCAGTATTTT
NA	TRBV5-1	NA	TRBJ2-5	CASSLIRGDETQYF	TGCGCCAGCAGCTTGATCAGGGGAGATGAGACCCAGTACTTC
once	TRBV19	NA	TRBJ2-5	CASSMSGGRETQYF	TGTGCCAGTAGTATGTCCGGGGGGCGTGAGACCCAGTACTTC
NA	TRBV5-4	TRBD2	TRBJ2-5	CASSPGTSGRETQYF	TGTGCCAGCAGCCCGGGGACTAGCGGGCGGGAGACCCAGTACTTC
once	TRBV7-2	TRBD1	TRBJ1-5	CASSLNQGARNQPQHF	TGTGCCAGCAGCTTAAACCAGGGGGCGCGCAATCAGCCCCAGCATTTT
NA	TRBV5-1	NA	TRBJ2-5	CASSFNLDATQYF	TGCGCCAGCAGCTTTAATCTAGATGCGACCCAGTACTTC
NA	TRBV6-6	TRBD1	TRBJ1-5	CASSYGGQGNQPQHF	TGTGCCAGCAGTTACGGCGGACAGGGAAATCAGCCCCAGCATTTT
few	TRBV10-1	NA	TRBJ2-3	CASSEGGGQRNTQYF	TGCGCCAGCAGTGAAGGAGGGGGCCAGAGGAATACGCAGTATTTT
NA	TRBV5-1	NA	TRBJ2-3	CASSYGSADTQYF	TGCGCCAGCAGCTACGGGTCGGCGGATACGCAGTATTTT
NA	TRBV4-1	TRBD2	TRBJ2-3	CASSQDLTSGADTQYF	TGCGCCAGCAGCCAAGATTTGACTAGCGGGGCAGATACGCAGTATTTT
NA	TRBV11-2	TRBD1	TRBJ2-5	CASSLTLGQGKQETQYF	TGTGCCAGCAGCCTAACTCTAGGACAGGGGAAGCAAGAGACCCAGTACTTC
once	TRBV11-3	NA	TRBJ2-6	CASSLELSGANVLTF	TGTGCCAGCAGCTTAGAACTCTCTGGGGCCAACGTCCTGACTTTC
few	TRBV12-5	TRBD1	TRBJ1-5	CASALGSRGHQPQHF	TGTGCTAGTGCCCTCGGTTCTAGGGGGCATCAGCCCCAGCATTTT
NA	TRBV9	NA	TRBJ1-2	CASSSTRGGYGYTF	TGTGCCAGCTCCTCCACGAGGGGAGGCTATGGCTACACCTTC
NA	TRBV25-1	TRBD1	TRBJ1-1	CASSESLGGQGDTEAFF	TGTGCCAGCAGTGAATCCCTAGGGGGCCAGGGGGACACTGAAGCTTTCTTT
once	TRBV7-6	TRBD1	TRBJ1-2	CASSPGQGATGYTF	TGTGCCAGCAGCCCTGGACAGGGGGCTACCGGCTACACCTTC
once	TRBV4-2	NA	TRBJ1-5	CASSQDITRQPQHF	TGTGCCAGCAGCCAAGATATCACTCGTCAGCCCCAGCATTTT
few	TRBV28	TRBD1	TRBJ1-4	CASSLQGAHTEKLFF	TGTGCCAGCAGTTTACAGGGGGCGCACACCGAAAAACTGTTTTTT
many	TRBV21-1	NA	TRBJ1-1	CASSKERRGMNTEAFF	TGTGCCAGCAGCAAAGAAAGAAGGGGTATGAACACTGAAGCTTTCTTT
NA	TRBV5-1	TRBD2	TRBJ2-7	CASSLAGGPLNEQYF	TGCGCCAGCAGCTTGGCGGGGGGGCCCCTTAACGAGCAGTACTTC
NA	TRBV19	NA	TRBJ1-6	CASRQNNSPLHF	TGTGCCAGTAGACAGAATAATTCACCCCTCCACTTT
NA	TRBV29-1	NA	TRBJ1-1	CSGSRGGAEAFF	TGCAGCGGGAGCAGAGGGGGGGCTGAAGCTTTCTTT
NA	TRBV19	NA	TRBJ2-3	CATSPPGINTDTQYF	TGTGCCACTAGCCCCCCCGGGATCAACACAGATACGCAGTATTTT
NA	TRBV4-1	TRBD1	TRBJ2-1	CASSQEGRRDRRYNEQFF	TGCGCCAGCAGCCAAGAGGGACGCCGGGACAGGAGATACAATGAGCAGTTCTTC
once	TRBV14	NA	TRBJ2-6	CASSPVEGKGGANVLTF	TGTGCCAGCAGCCCCGTGGAGGGGAAAGGTGGGGCCAACGTCCTGACTTTC